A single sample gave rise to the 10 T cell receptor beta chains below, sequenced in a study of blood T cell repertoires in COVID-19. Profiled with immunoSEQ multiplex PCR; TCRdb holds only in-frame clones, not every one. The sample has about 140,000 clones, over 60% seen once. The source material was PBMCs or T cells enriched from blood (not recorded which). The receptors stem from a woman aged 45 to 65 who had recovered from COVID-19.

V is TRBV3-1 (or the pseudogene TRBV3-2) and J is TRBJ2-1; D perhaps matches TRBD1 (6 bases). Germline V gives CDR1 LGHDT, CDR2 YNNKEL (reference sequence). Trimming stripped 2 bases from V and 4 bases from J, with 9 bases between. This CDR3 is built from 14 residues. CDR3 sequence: CASSQNTGYNEQFF. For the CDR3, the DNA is TGTGCCAGCAGCCAAAACACAGGGTACAATGAGCAGTTCTTC.

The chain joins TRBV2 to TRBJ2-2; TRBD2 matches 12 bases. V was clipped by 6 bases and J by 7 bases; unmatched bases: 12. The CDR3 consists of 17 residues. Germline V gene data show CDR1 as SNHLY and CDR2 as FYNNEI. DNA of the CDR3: TGTGCCAGCAGCTCAGTTCCGGGACTAGCGGGTGTCGGGGAGCTGTTTTTT. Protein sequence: CASSSVPGLAGVGELFF.

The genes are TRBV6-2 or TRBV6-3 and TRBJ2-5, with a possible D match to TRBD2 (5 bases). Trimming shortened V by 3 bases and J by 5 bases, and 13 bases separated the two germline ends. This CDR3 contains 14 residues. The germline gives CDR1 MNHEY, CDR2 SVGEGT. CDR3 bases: TGTGCCAGCAGTTATTCGGGATTTCGGGAGACCCAGTACTTC. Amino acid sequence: CASSYSGFRETQYF.

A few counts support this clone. The CDR3 region is CASSLAGNSNQPQHF. In DNA, the CDR3 is TGTGCCAGCAGTTTAGCAGGGAATAGCAATCAGCCCCAGCATTTT. The gene calls are TRBV28 and TRBJ1-5; a weak D match, TRBD1 (5 bases). CDR1 is MDHEN, CDR2 SYDVKM, per germline. The CDR3 is made up of 15 amino acids. Trimming took off 2 bases at V and 0 bases at J, with 8 bases between the two ends.

CDR3 residues: CASSATGGWTEAFF. In nucleotides, the CDR3 is TGTGCCAGCAGTGCAACAGGGGGATGGACTGAAGCTTTCTTT. J is TRBJ1-1 and V is TRBV2, with 8 bases fitting TRBD1. Germline V gene data show CDR1 as SNHLY and CDR2 as FYNNEI. The CDR3 is 14 residues long. The ends lost 4 bases at V and 5 bases at J; junction bases unmatched: 6.

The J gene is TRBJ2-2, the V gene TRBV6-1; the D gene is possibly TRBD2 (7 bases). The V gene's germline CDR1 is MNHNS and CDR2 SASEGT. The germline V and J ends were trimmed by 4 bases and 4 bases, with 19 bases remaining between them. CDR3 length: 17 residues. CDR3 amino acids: CASSARRGGALTGELFF. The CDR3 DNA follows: TGTGCCAGCAGTGCCCGAAGAGGGGGGGCGCTCACCGGGGAGCTGTTTTTT.

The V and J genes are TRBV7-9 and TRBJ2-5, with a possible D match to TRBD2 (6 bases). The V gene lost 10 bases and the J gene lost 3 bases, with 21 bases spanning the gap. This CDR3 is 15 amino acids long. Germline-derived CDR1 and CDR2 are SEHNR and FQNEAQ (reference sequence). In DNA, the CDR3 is TGTGCCACCACCCAGTTAGGAGGGATTGAAGAGACCCAGTACTTC. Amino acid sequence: CATTQLGGIEETQYF.

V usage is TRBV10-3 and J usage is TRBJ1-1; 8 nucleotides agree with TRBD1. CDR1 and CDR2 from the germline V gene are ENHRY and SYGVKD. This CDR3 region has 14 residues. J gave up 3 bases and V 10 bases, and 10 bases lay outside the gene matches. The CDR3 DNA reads TGTGCCACCCATGGGCCGACAGGGGACACTGAAGCTTTCTTT. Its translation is CATHGPTGDTEAFF.

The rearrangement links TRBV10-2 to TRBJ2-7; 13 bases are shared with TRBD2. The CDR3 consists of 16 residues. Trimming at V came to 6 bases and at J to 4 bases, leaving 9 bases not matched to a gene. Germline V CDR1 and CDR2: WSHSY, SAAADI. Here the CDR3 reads CASRVLAGGPVYEQYF. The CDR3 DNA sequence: TGCGCCAGCAGGGTACTAGCGGGAGGGCCGGTTTACGAGCAGTACTTC.

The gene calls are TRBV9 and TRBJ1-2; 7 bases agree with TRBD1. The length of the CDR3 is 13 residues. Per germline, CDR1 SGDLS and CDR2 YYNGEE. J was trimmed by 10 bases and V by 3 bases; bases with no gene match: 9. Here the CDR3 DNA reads TGTGCCAGCAGCGCCTCCGGGACAGAATACTACACCTTC. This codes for CASSASGTEYYTF.